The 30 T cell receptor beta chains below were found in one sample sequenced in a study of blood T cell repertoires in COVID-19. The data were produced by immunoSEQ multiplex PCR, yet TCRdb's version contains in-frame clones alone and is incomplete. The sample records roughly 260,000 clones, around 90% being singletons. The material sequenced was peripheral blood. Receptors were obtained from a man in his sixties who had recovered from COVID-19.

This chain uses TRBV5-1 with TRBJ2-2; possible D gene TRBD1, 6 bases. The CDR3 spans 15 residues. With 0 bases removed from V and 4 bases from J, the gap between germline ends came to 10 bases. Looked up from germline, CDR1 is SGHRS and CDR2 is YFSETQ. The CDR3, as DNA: TGCGCCAGCAGCTTGGATCAGGGGACCACCGGGGAGCTGTTTTTT. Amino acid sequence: CASSLDQGTTGELFF.

The CDR3 DNA sequence: TGCGCCAGCAGCTTGAGGCCGACAGGGGTCGACACTGAAGCTTTCTTT. Residues: CASSLRPTGVDTEAFF. The rearrangement uses TRBV5-1 and TRBJ1-1; 8 positions match TRBD1. V dropped 1 base and J dropped 3; count of bases not matched to a gene: 8. The CDR3 loop spans 16 amino acids. The germline gives CDR1 SGHRS, CDR2 YFSETQ. Variable domain in full (rest from reference TRBV5-1 and TRBJ1-1): KAGVTQTPRYLIKTRGQQVTLSCSPISGHRSVSWYQQTPGQGLQFLFEYFSETQRNKGNFPGRFSGRQFSNSRSEMNVSTLELGDSALYLCASSLRPTGVDTEAFFGQGTRLTVV.

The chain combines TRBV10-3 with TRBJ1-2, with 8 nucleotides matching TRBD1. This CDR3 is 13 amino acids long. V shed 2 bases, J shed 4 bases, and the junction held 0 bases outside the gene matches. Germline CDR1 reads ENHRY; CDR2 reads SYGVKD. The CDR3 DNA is TGTGCCATCAGTGAGGACAGGGGCTATGGCTACACCTTC. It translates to CAISEDRGYGYTF.

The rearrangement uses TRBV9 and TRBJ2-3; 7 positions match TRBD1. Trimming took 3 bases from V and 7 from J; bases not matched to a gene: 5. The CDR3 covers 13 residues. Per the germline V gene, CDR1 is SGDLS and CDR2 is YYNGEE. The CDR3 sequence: CASSARTGNTQYF. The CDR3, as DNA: TGTGCCAGCAGCGCTAGGACAGGTAATACGCAGTATTTT.

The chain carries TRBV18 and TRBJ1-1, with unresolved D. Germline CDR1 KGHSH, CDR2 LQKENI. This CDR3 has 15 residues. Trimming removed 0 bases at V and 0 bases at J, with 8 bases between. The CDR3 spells CASSPPNTLNTEAFF. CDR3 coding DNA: TGTGCCAGCTCACCACCCAACACGTTGAACACTGAAGCTTTCTTT.

Written as DNA, the CDR3 is TGTGCCAGCAGTCCCGGAGGACAGGGAAACTATGGCTACACCTTC. Its translation is CASSPGGQGNYGYTF. This chain links TRBV27 with TRBJ1-2, with 8 bases aligning to TRBD1. The CDR3 is 15 residues long. Germline loops: CDR1 MNHEY, CDR2 SMNVEV (reference sequence). Trimming took 5 bases from V and 2 from J; bases not matched to a gene: 7.

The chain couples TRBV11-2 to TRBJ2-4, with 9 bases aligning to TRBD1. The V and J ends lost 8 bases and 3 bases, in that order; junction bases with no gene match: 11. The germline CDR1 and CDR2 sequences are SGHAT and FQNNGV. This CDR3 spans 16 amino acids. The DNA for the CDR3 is TGTGCCAGCGGCGAACAGGGGGCGTACGACAAAAACATTCAGTACTTC. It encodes CASGEQGAYDKNIQYF.

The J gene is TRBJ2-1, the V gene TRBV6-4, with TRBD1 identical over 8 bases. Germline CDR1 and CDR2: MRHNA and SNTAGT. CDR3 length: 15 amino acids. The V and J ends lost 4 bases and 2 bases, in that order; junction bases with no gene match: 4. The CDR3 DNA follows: TGTGCCAGCAGTGTTGACAGGGGCACCTACAATGAGCAGTTCTTC. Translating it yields CASSVDRGTYNEQFF.

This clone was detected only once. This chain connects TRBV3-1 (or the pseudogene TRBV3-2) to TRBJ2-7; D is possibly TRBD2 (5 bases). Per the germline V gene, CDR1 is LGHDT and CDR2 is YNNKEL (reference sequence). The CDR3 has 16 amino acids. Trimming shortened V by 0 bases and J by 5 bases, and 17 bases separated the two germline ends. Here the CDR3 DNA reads TGTGCCAGCAGCCAAGACACGGGGTTGGGCGGTGACGAGCAGTACTTC. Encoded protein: CASSQDTGLGGDEQYF.

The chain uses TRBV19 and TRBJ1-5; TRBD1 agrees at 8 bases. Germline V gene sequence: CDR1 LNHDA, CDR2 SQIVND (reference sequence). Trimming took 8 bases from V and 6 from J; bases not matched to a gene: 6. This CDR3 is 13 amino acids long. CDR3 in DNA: TGTGCCAGTGACTCAGGGGGCCGTCAGCCCCAGCATTTT. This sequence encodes CASDSGGRQPQHF.

CDR3 residues: CASSQDCIGSGANVLTF. CDR3 in DNA: TGTGCCAGCAGCCAAGATTGTATCGGGTCTGGGGCCAACGTCCTGACTTTC. V gene TRBV3-1 (or the pseudogene TRBV3-2) combines with J gene TRBJ2-6, with no clear D. The CDR3 is made up of 17 amino acids. Looked up from germline, CDR1 is LGHDT and CDR2 is YNNKEL (reference sequence). V dropped 0 bases and J dropped 1 base, with 10 bases sitting between them.

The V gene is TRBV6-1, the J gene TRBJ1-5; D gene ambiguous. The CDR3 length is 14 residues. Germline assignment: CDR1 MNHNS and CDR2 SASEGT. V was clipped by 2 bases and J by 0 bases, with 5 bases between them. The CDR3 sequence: CASSEFSSNQPQHF. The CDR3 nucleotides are TGTGCCAGCAGTGAATTCAGTAGCAATCAGCCCCAGCATTTT.

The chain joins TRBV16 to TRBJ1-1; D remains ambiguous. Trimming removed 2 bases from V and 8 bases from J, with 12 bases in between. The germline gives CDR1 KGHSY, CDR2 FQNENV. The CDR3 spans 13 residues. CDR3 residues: CASSQETIAEAFF. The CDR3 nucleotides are TGTGCCAGCAGCCAAGAAACCATAGCCGAAGCTTTCTTT. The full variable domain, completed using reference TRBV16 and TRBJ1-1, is GEEVAQTPKHLVRGEGQKAKLYCAPIKGHSYVFWYQQVLKNEFKFLISFQNENVFDETGMPKERFSAKCLPNSPCSLEIQATKLEDSAVYFCASSQETIAEAFFGQGTRLTVV.

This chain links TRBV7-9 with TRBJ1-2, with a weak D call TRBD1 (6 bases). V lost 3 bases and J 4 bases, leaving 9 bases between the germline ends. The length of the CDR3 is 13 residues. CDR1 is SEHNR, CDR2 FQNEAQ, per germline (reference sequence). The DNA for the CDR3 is TGTGCCAGCAGCTTTCGGGACACCTATGGCTACACCTTC. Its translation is CASSFRDTYGYTF.

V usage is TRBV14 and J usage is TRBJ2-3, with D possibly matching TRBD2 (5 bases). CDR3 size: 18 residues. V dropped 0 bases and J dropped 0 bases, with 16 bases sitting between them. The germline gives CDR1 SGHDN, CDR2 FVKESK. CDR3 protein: CASSQDSGWGSSTDTQYF. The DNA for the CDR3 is TGTGCCAGCAGCCAAGATTCGGGGTGGGGTTCGAGCACAGATACGCAGTATTTT.

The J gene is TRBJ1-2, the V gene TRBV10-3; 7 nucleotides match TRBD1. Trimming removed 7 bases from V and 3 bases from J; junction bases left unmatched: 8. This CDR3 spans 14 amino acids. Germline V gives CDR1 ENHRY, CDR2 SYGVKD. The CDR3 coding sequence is TGTGCCATCAATCCTACAGGGGACCACTATGGCTACACCTTC. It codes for CAINPTGDHYGYTF.

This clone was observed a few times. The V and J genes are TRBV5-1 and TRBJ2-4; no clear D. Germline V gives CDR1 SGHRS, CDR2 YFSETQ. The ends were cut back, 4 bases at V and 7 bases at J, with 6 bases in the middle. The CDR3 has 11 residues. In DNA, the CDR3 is TGCGCCAGCAGCGACGGGAACATTCAGTACTTC. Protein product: CASSDGNIQYF.

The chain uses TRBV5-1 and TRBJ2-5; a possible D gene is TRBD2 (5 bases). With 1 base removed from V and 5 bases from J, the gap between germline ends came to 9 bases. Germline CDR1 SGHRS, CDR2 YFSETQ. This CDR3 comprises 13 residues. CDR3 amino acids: CASSLREGETQYF. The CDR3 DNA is TGCGCCAGCAGCTTGCGTGAGGGTGAGACCCAGTACTTC.

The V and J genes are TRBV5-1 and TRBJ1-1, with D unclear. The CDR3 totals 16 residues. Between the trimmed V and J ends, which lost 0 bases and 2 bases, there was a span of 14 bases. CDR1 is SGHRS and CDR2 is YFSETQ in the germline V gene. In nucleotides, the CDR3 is TGCGCCAGCAGCTTGGCGGATCTGGCGGGAAACACTGAAGCTTTCTTT. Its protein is CASSLADLAGNTEAFF.

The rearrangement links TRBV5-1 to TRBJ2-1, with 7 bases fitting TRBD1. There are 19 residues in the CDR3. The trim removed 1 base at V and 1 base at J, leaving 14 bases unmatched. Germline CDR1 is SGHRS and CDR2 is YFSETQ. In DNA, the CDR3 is TGCGCCAGCAGCTTGACCGTATGGGGTACAGGGGCTTCCTACAATGAGCAGTTCTTC. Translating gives CASSLTVWGTGASYNEQFF.

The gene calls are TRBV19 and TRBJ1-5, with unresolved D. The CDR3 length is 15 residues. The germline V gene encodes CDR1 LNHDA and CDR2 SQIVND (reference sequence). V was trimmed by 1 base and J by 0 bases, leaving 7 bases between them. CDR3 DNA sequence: TGTGCCAGTAGTATAGTACATAATAGCAATCAGCCCCAGCATTTT. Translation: CASSIVHNSNQPQHF.

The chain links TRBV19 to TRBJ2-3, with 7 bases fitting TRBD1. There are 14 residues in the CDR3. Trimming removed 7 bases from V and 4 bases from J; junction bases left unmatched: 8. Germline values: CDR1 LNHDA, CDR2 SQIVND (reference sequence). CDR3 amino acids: CASKIGTASDTQYF. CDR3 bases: TGTGCCAGTAAAATCGGGACAGCCTCAGATACGCAGTATTTT.

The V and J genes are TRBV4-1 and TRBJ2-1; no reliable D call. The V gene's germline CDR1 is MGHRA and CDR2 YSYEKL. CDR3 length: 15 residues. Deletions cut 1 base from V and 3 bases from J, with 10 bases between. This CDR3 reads CASSQGSGYYNEQFF. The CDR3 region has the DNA TGCGCCAGCAGCCAAGGCTCAGGATACTACAATGAGCAGTTCTTC.

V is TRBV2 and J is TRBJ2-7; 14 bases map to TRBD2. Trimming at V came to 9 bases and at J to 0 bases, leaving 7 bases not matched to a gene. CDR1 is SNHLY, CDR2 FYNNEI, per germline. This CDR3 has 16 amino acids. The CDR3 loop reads CASGTSGGYGSYEQYF. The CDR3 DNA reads TGTGCCAGTGGGACTAGCGGGGGTTATGGCTCCTACGAGCAGTACTTC.

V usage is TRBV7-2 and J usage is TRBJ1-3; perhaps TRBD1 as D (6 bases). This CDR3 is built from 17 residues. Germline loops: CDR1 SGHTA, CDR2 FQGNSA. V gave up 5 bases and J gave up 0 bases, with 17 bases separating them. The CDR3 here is CASSPRQTGHSGNTIYF. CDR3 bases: TGTGCCAGCAGCCCCCGGCAGACAGGCCACTCTGGAAACACCATATATTTT.

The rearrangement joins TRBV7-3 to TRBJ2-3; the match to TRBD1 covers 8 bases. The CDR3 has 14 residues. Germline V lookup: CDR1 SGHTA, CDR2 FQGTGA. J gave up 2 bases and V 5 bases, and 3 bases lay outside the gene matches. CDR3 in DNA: TGTGCCAGCAGCCGACAGGGGTTCACAGATACGCAGTATTTT. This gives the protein CASSRQGFTDTQYF.

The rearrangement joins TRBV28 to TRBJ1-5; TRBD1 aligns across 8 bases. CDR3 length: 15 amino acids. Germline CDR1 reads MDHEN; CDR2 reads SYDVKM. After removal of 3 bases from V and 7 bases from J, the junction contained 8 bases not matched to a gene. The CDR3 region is CASSFPGQGSQPQHF. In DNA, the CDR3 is TGTGCCAGCAGTTTTCCTGGACAGGGTTCCCAGCCCCAGCATTTT.

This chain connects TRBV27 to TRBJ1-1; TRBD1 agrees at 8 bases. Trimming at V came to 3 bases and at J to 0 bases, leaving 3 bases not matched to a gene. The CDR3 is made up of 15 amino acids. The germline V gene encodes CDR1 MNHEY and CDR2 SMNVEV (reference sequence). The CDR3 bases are TGTGCCAGCAGTTTTCGGACAGGGTTGAACACTGAAGCTTTCTTT. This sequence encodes CASSFRTGLNTEAFF.

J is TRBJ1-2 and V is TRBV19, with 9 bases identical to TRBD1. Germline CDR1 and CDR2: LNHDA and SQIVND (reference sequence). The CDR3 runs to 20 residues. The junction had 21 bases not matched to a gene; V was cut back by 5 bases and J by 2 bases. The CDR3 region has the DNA TGTGCCAGTAGTCTCATCAGAGTCGGGGACAGGGCGTACGAGAACTATGGCTACACCTTC. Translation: CASSLIRVGDRAYENYGYTF.

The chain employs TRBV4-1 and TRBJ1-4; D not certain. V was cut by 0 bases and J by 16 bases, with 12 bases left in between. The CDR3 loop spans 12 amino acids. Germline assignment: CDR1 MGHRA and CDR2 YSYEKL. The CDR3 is CASSQDASEQFF. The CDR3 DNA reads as TGCGCCAGCAGCCAAGATGCTTCTGAGCAGTTTTTT.